This T cell receptor beta chain was captured by sequencing in a study of blood T cell repertoires in COVID-19. Measured with immunoSEQ multiplex PCR; TCRdb has only the in-frame clones, and not every one. The data contain around 100,000 clones, 69% of them singletons. As regards this clone: One junction end does not reproduce the germline sequence, and a read error may be involved.

The clonotype comes from a man at least 80 years old with acute or convalescent COVID-19. The sequenced material came from peripheral blood.

The CDR3 nucleotides read TGTGCTAGCAGCCTGACAGGGGGCGGAGAGACCCAGTACTTC. This translates into CASSLTGGGETQYF. The chain links TRBV7-7 to TRBJ2-5, with 10 bases identical to TRBD1. Looked up from germline, CDR1 is SSHAT and CDR2 is FNYEAQ (reference sequence). The CDR3 has 14 amino acids.